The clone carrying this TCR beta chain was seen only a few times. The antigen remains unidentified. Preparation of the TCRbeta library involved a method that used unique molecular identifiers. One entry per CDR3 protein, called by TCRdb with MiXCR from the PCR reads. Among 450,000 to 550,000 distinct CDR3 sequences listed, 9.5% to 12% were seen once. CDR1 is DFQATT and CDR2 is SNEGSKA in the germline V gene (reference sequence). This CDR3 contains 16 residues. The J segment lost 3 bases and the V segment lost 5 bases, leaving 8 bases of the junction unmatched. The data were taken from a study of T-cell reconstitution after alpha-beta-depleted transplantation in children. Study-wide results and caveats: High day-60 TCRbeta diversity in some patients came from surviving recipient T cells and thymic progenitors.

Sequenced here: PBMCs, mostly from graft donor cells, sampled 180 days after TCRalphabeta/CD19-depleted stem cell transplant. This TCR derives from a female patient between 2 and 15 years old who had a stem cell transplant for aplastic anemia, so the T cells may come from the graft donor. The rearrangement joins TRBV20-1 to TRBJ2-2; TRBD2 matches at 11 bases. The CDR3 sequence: CSAEGTSGRHTGELFF. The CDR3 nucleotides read TGCAGTGCTGAGGGAACTAGCGGGAGACACACCGGGGAGCTGTTTTTT.